A single T cell receptor (beta chain) is shown here with its context. The antigen is not known. These data are taken from a study of graft-versus-host responses after intestinal transplantation. The wider study: Transplant types were multivisceral, liver-intestinal, or isolated intestinal. Recipients were all induced with anti-thymocyte globulin, then given tacrolimus and steroids for 3 to 4 years.

Findings and limits, study-wide: Detected in recipient marrow were GvH clones, some of which were first observed in ileum or blood.

CDR1 and CDR2 (germline): MDHEN, SYDVKM. Trimming at V came to 4 bases and at J to 4 bases, leaving 11 bases not matched to a gene. The CDR3 has 17 residues. Graft specimens yielded both intraepithelial and lamina propria lymphocytes. TCRdb's table, derived via immunoSEQ multiplex PCR, lists solely in-frame clones and lacks some. The profile shows more than 13,000 clones, about two thirds of them singletons. The source is a human patient who received an intestinal transplant, so some T cells may come from the graft donor. The specimen was ileum tissue, collected around 99 weeks after intestinal transplantation. This rearrangement joins TRBV28 to TRBJ2-2; 8 bases match TRBD1. The CDR3 nucleotides are TGTGCCAGCAGTTCGCCGGGGACAGGAGGCGGCACCGGGGAGCTGTTTTTT. Its translation: CASSSPGTGGGTGELFF. Full variable domain (missing parts from reference TRBV28 and TRBJ2-2): DVKVTQSSRYLVKRTGEKVFLECVQDMDHENMFWYRQDPGLGLRLIYFSYDVKMKEKGDIPEGYSVSREKKERFSLILESASTNQTSMYLCASSSPGTGGGTGELFFGEGSRLTVL.